This T cell receptor beta chain was observed in a study of blood T cell repertoires in COVID-19. At the level of the study: COVID-19 samples, acute and convalescent, were from the United States, Italy and Spain.

Germline V gene lookup returns CDR1 SGDLS and CDR2 YYNGEE. The V end lost 0 bases, the J end lost 6 bases, and 10 bases lay between the germline ends. The CDR3 extends over 13 amino acids. Assay used: immunoSEQ multiplex PCR; TCRdb lists only in-frame clones, some missing. The table shows about 120,000 clones, with 87% occurring only once. The chain uses TRBV9 and TRBJ2-7; D not certain. The source is a woman in her fifties or sixties with acute or convalescent COVID-19. The sample comprised peripheral blood. CDR3 protein: CASSVGPTGEQYF. In nucleotides, the CDR3 is TGTGCCAGCAGCGTAGGACCCACGGGCGAGCAGTACTTC. The whole variable domain, filled in from reference TRBV9 and TRBJ2-7, reads DSGVTQTPKHLITATGQRVTLRCSPRSGDLSVYWYQQSLDQGLQFLIQYYNGEERAKGNILERFSAQQFPDLHSELNLSSLELGDSALYFCASSVGPTGEQYFGPGTRLTVT.